The source of this TCR beta chain is a study of Graves' ophthalmopathy and Graves' hyperthyroidism. New diagnoses, under 2 months' duration, and ages 18 to 65 characterized the hyperthyroidism patients. The PBMCs had their origin in 10 ml of fresh peripheral blood. V was shortened by 3 bases and J by 0 bases, with 14 bases between the two germline ends. The germline CDR1 and CDR2 sequences are LNHNV and YYDKDF (reference sequence). The CDR3 has 16 residues. Study results and limitations: A model built from 13 signatures distinguished ophthalmopathy from stable hyperthyroidism with approximately 89% sensitivity and 70% to 84% specificity. Most thyroid clonotypes expanded beyond 0.001 frequency were also found in blood.

Amplification from RNA transcripts yielded the TCR beta CDR3 regions. RT-PCR in the first round used HTBI primers; a second-round multiplex PCR followed. A single record per CDR3 protein comes from TCRdb applying MiXCR to the multiplex PCR reads. The sample includes roughly 400,000 distinct CDR3 sequences, approximately 15% of them seen just once. Note on this clonotype: No antigen is known for it.

The genes are TRBV15 and TRBJ2-5, with TRBD1 as a possible D gene (6 bases). The receptor was isolated from a woman aged 18 to 35 with stable Graves' hyperthyroidism. Source material: peripheral blood. CDR3 region: CATSRSGQRNQETQYF. CDR3 DNA: TGTGCCACCAGCAGGTCAGGACAGAGAAACCAAGAGACCCAGTACTTC.